This entry concerns a single TCR beta chain. Its target antigen remains unknown. No per-base quality is available; no much larger clone lies one base away. Spanning cysteine to phenylalanine, the CDR3 consists of 14 amino acids. The CDR3 DNA has 42 bases and is translated from base 1. V was cut back by 0 bases and J by 7 bases, leaving a gap of 15 bases between them. The germline V gene (reference sequence) sets CDR1 to DFQATT and CDR2 to SNEGSKA. These data originate in a study of response to subunit inactivated influenza vaccine (dated 2018 in TCRdb). Turning to the overall study: The study used deep quantitative T cell receptor repertoire profiling to track responses to a trivalent subunit inactivated influenza vaccine. Here is what the overall study found, with its caveats: The authors proposed that each seasonal influenza vaccination may bring in only a limited number of new T cells.

The library relied on RT-PCR. The instrument was an Illumina HiSeq 2500. TCRdb redid the processing of the public reads, applying fastp at Q25 and MiXCR, and retained in-frame beta chains. One record per CDR3 amino acid sequence lists the most common genes and DNA. The sample table records 710,000 or so distinct CDR3 sequences; 15% to 18% of these occur just once. Around 10% of the sample rests with the top ten. The sample was PBMCs from blood, taken 12 days after vaccination. The clonotype originates from a man between 50 and 59 years old who received an inactivated influenza vaccine. Donor details come from another sample of the same person, matched by shared clones. The rearranged chain carries TRBV20-1 and TRBJ1-2; the D segment cannot be called with confidence. The CDR3 loop reads CSARESILPGGYTF. The sequenced DNA is TGCAGTGCTAGAGAATCTATCCTTCCCGGTGGCTACACCTTC.